The 17 T cell receptor beta chains below come from one sample, sequenced in a study of early T cells in non-severe SARS-CoV-2 infection. TCRdb redid the calling of the 5' RACE reads with MiXCR, one entry per CDR3 protein. The data contain about 50,000 distinct CDR3 sequences, over 8% of them singletons. The sample here was whole blood, taken at baseline. The receptor source for this set is an adult who was a healthcare worker with PCR-confirmed SARS-CoV-2 infection or an uninfected control (not recorded which).

The CDR3 coding sequence is TGTGCCAGCAGCACCGGGCCCAGGGGAGTTACGCAGTATTTT. Its protein is CASSTGPRGVTQYF. V usage is TRBV6-6 and J usage is TRBJ2-3; a weak D match, TRBD1 (6 bases). The V and J ends lost 6 bases and 8 bases respectively, with 18 bases between them. CDR1 MNHNY and CDR2 SVGAGI come from the germline V gene (reference sequence). CDR3 length equals 14 residues.

The rearrangement links TRBV7-2 to TRBJ2-6, with 8 bases fitting TRBD2. After removal of 5 bases from V and 1 base from J, the junction contained 16 bases not matched to a gene. Germline V CDR1 and CDR2: SGHTA, FQGNSA. CDR3 length equals 20 residues. CDR3 coding DNA: TGTGCCAGCAGCGTAACGTTAGCGGGAAGAGCGCAGTCTGGGGCCAACGTCCTGACTTTC. This sequence encodes CASSVTLAGRAQSGANVLTF.

The sample holds a few counts of this clonotype. CDR3 bases: TGTGCCAGCAGTAACCGACAGGGGGTTGAAACTGAAGCTTTCTTT. It codes for CASSNRQGVETEAFF. The chain couples TRBV28 to TRBJ1-1, with 9 bases lining up with TRBD1. Germline V CDR1 and CDR2: MDHEN, SYDVKM. V was clipped by 5 bases and J by 5 bases; unmatched bases: 9. This CDR3 spans 15 amino acids.

The V and J genes are TRBV20-1 and TRBJ1-4; no reliable D call. V was cut by 0 bases and J by 5 bases, with 7 bases left in between. There are 13 residues in the CDR3. Looked up from germline, CDR1 is DFQATT and CDR2 is SNEGSKA (reference sequence). The CDR3 DNA reads TGCAGTGCTAGAGAAGCAGCGAATGAAAAACTGTTTTTT. It yields the protein CSAREAANEKLFF.

The V gene is TRBV19, the J gene TRBJ2-1; 10 bases agree with TRBD2. Germline V gene sequence: CDR1 LNHDA, CDR2 SQIVND (reference sequence). The length of the CDR3 is 17 residues. The junction had 12 bases not matched to a gene; V was cut back by 1 base and J by 9 bases. The CDR3 sequence is CASSIVGLAGEEVEQFF. The CDR3 DNA reads TGTGCCAGTAGTATAGTTGGGCTAGCGGGAGAGGAGGTTGAGCAGTTCTTC.

The chain links TRBV7-6 to TRBJ2-7; D may be TRBD1 (6 bases). The V gene lost 0 bases and the J gene lost 5 bases, with 11 bases spanning the gap. This CDR3 contains 14 residues. Per germline, CDR1 SGHVS and CDR2 FNYEAQ. The CDR3 is CASSLAQGDHEQYF. Written as DNA, the CDR3 is TGTGCCAGCAGCTTAGCACAGGGCGATCACGAGCAGTACTTC.

This clonotype was seen only a few times. This sequence joins TRBV19 and TRBJ1-1, with 11 bases that match TRBD1. The length of the CDR3 is 14 residues. The V gene end was trimmed by 6 bases and the J gene end by 6 bases; junction bases not matched to a gene: 6. Germline V CDR1 and CDR2: LNHDA, SQIVND (reference sequence). The CDR3 DNA follows: TGTGCCAGTAGACGGACAGGGGGCGAAGCTGAAGCTTTCTTT. Translated: CASRRTGGEAEAFF. Complete variable domain (other parts from reference TRBV19 and TRBJ1-1): DGGITQSPKYLFRKEGQNVTLSCEQNLNHDAMYWYRQDPGQGLRLIYYSQIVNDFQKGDIAEGYSVSREKKESFPLTVTSAQKNPTAFYLCASRRTGGEAEAFFGQGTRLTVV.

The CDR3 loop is CASSLRLGELFF. CDR3 DNA: TGTGCCAGCAGTTTACGGCTCGGGGAGCTGTTTTTT. V and J are TRBV12-3 or TRBV12-4 and TRBJ2-2; D not certain. This CDR3 comprises 12 residues. V was trimmed by 2 bases and J by 7 bases, leaving 5 bases between them.

The genes are TRBV5-6 and TRBJ1-1, with D possibly TRBD1 on 5 matching bases. The CDR3 spans 16 residues. Germline CDR1 SGHDT, CDR2 YYEEEE. Deletions cut 4 bases from V and 1 base from J, with 17 bases between. This CDR3 reads CASSRETGPQNTEAFF. The DNA for the CDR3 is TGTGCCAGCAGCCGAGAAACAGGCCCCCAGAACACTGAAGCTTTCTTT.

This clonotype has a handful of counts. This may be a read error: a much more frequent sequence differs by one nucleotide. V is TRBV7-3 and J is TRBJ1-2, with 7 positions matching TRBD1. Losses at the gene ends were 4 bases for V and 6 bases for J; bases not matched to a gene: 5. CDR1 SGHTA and CDR2 FQGTGA come from the germline V gene. This CDR3 contains 13 residues. The CDR3, as DNA: TGTGCCAGCAGCTCCGGGACAGCAAATGGCTACACCTTC. This translates into CASSSGTANGYTF. The whole variable domain, filled in from reference TRBV7-3 and TRBJ1-2, reads GAGVSQTPSNKVTEKGKYVELRCDPISGHTALYWYRQSLGQGPEFLIYFQGTGAADDSGLPNDRFFAVRPEGSVSTLKIQRTERGDSAVYLCASSSGTANGYTFGSGTRLTVV.

CDR3 in amino acids: CSAARSEGNTEAFF. The CDR3 nucleotides are TGCAGTGCAGCCCGCTCGGAGGGTAACACTGAAGCTTTCTTT. The V call is TRBV20-1, the J call TRBJ1-1; no reliable D call. The CDR3 totals 14 residues. The germline CDR1 and CDR2 sequences are DFQATT and SNEGSKA (reference sequence). Between the trimmed V and J ends, which lost 6 bases and 2 bases, there was a span of 16 bases.

This rearrangement joins TRBV10-2 to TRBJ2-2; D is possibly TRBD1 (6 bases). Trimming stripped 7 bases from V and 5 bases from J, with 20 bases between. Germline CDR1 WSHSY, CDR2 SAAADI. CDR3 length: 16 residues. The CDR3 loop is CASMAGRGVLTGELFF. The DNA of the CDR3 is TGCGCCAGCATGGCCGGCAGGGGCGTACTAACCGGGGAGCTGTTTTTT.

The table lists this clonotype with a few counts. The J gene is TRBJ1-1, the V gene TRBV6-5; D ambiguous. CDR3 size: 13 residues. The germline V and J ends were trimmed by 1 base and 6 bases, with 9 bases remaining between them. From germline, CDR1 is MNHEY and CDR2 SVGAGI. The chain's CDR3 is CASSYLAASEAFF. CDR3 bases: TGTGCCAGCAGTTACTTGGCAGCCTCTGAAGCTTTCTTT.

This clonotype was counted only a few times. CDR3 loop: CASSQSQTYEQYF. As DNA, the CDR3 is TGTGCCAGCAGCCAATCTCAGACCTACGAGCAGTACTTC. The rearrangement links TRBV4-2 to TRBJ2-7; D uncertain. CDR1 and CDR2 from the germline V gene are LGHNA and YNFKEQ. Trimming removed 2 bases from V and 2 bases from J, with 7 bases in between. This CDR3 comprises 13 residues.

There are many counts of this clonotype. The rearrangement links TRBV7-8 to TRBJ2-5, with TRBD1 identical over 8 bases. Germline loops: CDR1 SGHVS, CDR2 FQNEAQ. The CDR3 extends over 19 amino acids. V lost 0 bases, J lost 0 bases, and 12 bases stayed unmatched. In nucleotides, the CDR3 is TGTGCCAGCAGCTTAGCGCGTTCGGGCAGGGGGCCGTACCAAGAGACCCAGTACTTC. Its protein product is CASSLARSGRGPYQETQYF.

This clonotype was detected only a few times. V is TRBV20-1 and J is TRBJ1-1; no firm D call. Trimming left V 5 bases short and J 4 bases short, with 8 bases between. Germline V gene lookup returns CDR1 DFQATT and CDR2 SNEGSKA (reference sequence). There are 11 residues in the CDR3. In DNA, the CDR3 is TGCAGTGCTCCGCGGTTCACTGAAGCTTTCTTT. This gives the protein CSAPRFTEAFF.

At least ten counts were recorded for this clonotype. The J gene is TRBJ2-7, the V gene TRBV9; the match to TRBD2 covers 7 bases. There are 14 residues in the CDR3. CDR1 SGDLS and CDR2 YYNGEE come from the germline V gene. J lost 2 bases, V lost 4 bases, and 6 bases had no gene match. CDR3 amino acids: CASSTQAGTYEQYF. The CDR3 nucleotides are TGTGCCAGCAGCACCCAAGCGGGAACCTACGAGCAGTACTTC. The full variable domain, with the rest looked up from reference TRBV9 and TRBJ2-7, is DSGVTQTPKHLITATGQRVTLRCSPRSGDLSVYWYQQSLDQGLQFLIQYYNGEERAKGNILERFSAQQFPDLHSELNLSSLELGDSALYFCASSTQAGTYEQYFGPGTRLTVT.